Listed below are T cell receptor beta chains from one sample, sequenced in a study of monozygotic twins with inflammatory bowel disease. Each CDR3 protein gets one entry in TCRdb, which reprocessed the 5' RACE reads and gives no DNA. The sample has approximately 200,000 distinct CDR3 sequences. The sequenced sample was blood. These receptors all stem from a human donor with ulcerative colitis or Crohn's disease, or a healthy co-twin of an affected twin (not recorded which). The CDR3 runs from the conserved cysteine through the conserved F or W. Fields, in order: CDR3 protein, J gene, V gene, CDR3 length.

CASSQEPSPLHF	TRBJ1-6	TRBV3-1	12
CASSRSGTGISPLHF	TRBJ1-6	TRBV9	15
CASSQVRDGSYEQYF	TRBJ2-7	TRBV4-3	15
CSARPQGNTGELFF	TRBJ2-2	TRBV20-1	14
CASSPRQGTGELFF	TRBJ2-2	TRBV7-2	14
CASSYLDRAYEQYF	TRBJ2-7	TRBV6-5	14
CASSRDRQNIQYF	TRBJ2-4	TRBV5-1	13
CASSSSTGGHGTGELFF	TRBJ2-2	TRBV12-3/TRBV12-4	17
CAISRGGSYNEQFF	TRBJ2-1	TRBV12-3/TRBV12-4	14
CASSILAGVSTGELFF	TRBJ2-2	TRBV7-2	16
CASSTGLARDDEQFF	TRBJ2-1	TRBV12-3/TRBV12-4	15
CASSATNRGTEAFF	TRBJ1-1	TRBV9	14
CASSATRGMDTEAFF	TRBJ1-1	TRBV7-9	15
CSVEDVRTGRTYEQYF	TRBJ2-7	TRBV29-1	16
CASSPAVLRPVNTEAFF	TRBJ1-1	TRBV5-1	17
CSARVASGRADYNEQFF	TRBJ2-1	TRBV20-1	17
CASSWTTTNEKLFF	TRBJ1-4	TRBV5-1	14
CASSDPGGVRPYEQYF	TRBJ2-7	TRBV5-1	16
CSARDWDRGNTGELFF	TRBJ2-2	TRBV20-1	16
CTSSLGLSGRDYNEQFF	TRBJ2-1	TRBV12-3/TRBV12-4	17
CASSFGGGAFSEQFF	TRBJ2-1	TRBV5-1	15
CAWRGPNTGELFF	TRBJ2-2	TRBV30	13